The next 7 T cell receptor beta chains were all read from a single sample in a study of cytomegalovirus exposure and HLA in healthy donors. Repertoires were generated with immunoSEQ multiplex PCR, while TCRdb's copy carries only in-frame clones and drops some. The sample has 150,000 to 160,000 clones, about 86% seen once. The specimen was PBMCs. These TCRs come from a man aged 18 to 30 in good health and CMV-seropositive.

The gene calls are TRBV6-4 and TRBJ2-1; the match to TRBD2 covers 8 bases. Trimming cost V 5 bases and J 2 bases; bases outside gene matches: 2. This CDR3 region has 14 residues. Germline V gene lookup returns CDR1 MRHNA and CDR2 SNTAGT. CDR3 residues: CASSSGGAYNEQFF. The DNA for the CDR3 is TGTGCCAGCAGTTCGGGGGGGGCCTACAATGAGCAGTTCTTC.

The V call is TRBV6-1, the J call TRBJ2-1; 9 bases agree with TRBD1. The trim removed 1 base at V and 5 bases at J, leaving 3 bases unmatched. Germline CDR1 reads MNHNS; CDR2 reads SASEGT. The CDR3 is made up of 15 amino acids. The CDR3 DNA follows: TGTGCCAGCAGTGAAGTGGGACAGGGACACAATGAGCAGTTCTTC. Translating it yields CASSEVGQGHNEQFF.

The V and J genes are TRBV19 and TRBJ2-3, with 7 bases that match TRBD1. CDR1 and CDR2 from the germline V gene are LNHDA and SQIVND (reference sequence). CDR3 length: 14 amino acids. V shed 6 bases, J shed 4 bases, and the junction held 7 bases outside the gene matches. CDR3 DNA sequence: TGTGCCAGTAGAGAGGGACAGCCCGCAGATACGCAGTATTTT. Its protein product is CASREGQPADTQYF. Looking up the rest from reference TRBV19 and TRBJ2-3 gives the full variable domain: DGGITQSPKYLFRKEGQNVTLSCEQNLNHDAMYWYRQDPGQGLRLIYYSQIVNDFQKGDIAEGYSVSREKKESFPLTVTSAQKNPTAFYLCASREGQPADTQYFGPGTRLTVL.

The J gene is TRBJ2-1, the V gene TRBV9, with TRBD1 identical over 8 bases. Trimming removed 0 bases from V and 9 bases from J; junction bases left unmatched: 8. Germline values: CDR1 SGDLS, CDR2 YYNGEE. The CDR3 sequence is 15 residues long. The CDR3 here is CASSVGTQGASEQFF. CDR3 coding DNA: TGTGCCAGCAGCGTAGGGACTCAGGGGGCGAGTGAGCAGTTCTTC.

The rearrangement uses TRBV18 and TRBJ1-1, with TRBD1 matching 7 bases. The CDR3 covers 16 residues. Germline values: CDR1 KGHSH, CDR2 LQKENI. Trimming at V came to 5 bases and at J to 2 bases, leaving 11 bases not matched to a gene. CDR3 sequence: CASSTSITGVNTEAFF. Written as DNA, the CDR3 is TGTGCCAGCTCAACATCCATAACAGGGGTTAACACTGAAGCTTTCTTT. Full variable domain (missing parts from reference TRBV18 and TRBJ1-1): NAGVMQNPRHLVRRRGQEARLRCSPMKGHSHVYWYRQLPEEGLKFMVYLQKENIIDESGMPKERFSAEFPKEGPSILRIQQVVRGDSAAYFCASSTSITGVNTEAFFGQGTRLTVV.

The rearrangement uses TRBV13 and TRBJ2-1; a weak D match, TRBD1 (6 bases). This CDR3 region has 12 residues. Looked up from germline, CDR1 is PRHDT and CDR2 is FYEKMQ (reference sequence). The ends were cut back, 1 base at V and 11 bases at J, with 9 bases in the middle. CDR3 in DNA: TGTGCCAGCAGCTTAGACCGGGACAAGCAGTTCTTC. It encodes CASSLDRDKQFF.

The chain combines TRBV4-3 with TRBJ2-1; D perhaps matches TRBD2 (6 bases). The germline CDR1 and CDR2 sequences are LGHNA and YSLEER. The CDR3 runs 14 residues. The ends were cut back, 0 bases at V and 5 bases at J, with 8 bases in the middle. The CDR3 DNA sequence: TGCGCCAGCAGCCAAGAGGGGGGTAACAATGAGCAGTTCTTC. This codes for CASSQEGGNNEQFF.